A selection of T cell receptor beta chains follows, all from one sample in a study of blood T cell repertoires in COVID-19. Some clones are missing from TCRdb's copy, which holds only in-frame ones; the method was immunoSEQ multiplex PCR. The repertoire consists of roughly 70,000 clones, with just under 80% occurring once and the leading ten covering 9% to 10%. Material for sequencing was peripheral blood. The receptors were gathered from a human donor in a cohort sampled during active COVID-19. Both conserved end residues are part of each CDR3. D genes are given only for firm matches. The listing skips clone size in some rows; elsewhere it reads once, few, many or a size class.

v_call	d_call	j_call	clone_size	cdr3_aa	cdr3_nt
TRBV15	TRBD1	TRBJ2-7	once	CATSRDRASEQYF	TGTGCCACCAGCCGGGACAGGGCCAGCGAGCAGTACTTC
TRBV2	TRBD1	TRBJ2-7	many	CASRTGGYEQYF	TGTGCCAGCAGGACAGGGGGTTACGAGCAGTACTTC
TRBV6-2/TRBV6-3	TRBD1	TRBJ1-2	NA	CASSKGAIGYTF	TGTGCCAGCAGCAAGGGGGCGATCGGCTACACCTTC
TRBV5-6	NA	TRBJ2-7	NA	CASSFLAREFHEQYF	TGTGCCAGCAGCTTTCTAGCGCGTGAATTCCACGAGCAGTACTTC
TRBV19	NA	TRBJ1-2	NA	CASRTWGGPYGYTF	TGTGCCAGTAGGACGTGGGGGGGCCCATATGGCTACACCTTC
TRBV6-2/TRBV6-3	NA	TRBJ1-3	NA	CASSYRDRVSGNTIYF	TGTGCCAGCAGTTACCGCGACAGAGTCTCTGGAAACACCATATATTTT
TRBV5-1	TRBD2	TRBJ2-1	NA	CASRLAGGPSNEQFF	TGCGCCAGCCGACTAGCGGGAGGGCCCTCGAATGAGCAGTTCTTC
TRBV6-5	NA	TRBJ1-5	NA	CASSSTAGFNQPQHF	TGTGCCAGCAGTTCCACCGCAGGTTTCAATCAGCCCCAGCATTTT
TRBV7-9	TRBD2	TRBJ2-7	NA	CASASGGSGYEQYF	TGTGCCAGCGCCTCCGGGGGGAGCGGGTACGAGCAGTACTTC
TRBV4-3	TRBD1	TRBJ1-6	once	CASSLTGGNFDSPLHF	TGCGCCAGCAGTCTTACAGGGGGTAATTTTGATTCACCCCTCCACTTT
TRBV2	TRBD1	TRBJ1-6	once	CASSTGQGYSPLHF	TGTGCCAGCAGCACGGGACAGGGTTATTCACCCCTCCACTTT
TRBV5-1	TRBD2	TRBJ2-1	NA	CASSFSSGQSSYNEQFF	TGCGCCAGCAGCTTTTCTAGCGGCCAGAGCTCCTACAATGAGCAGTTCTTC
TRBV15	TRBD1	TRBJ2-7	medium-sized	CATSRDRSSSYEQYF	TGTGCCACCAGCAGGGACAGGTCAAGCTCCTACGAGCAGTACTTC
TRBV9	TRBD2	TRBJ2-7	NA	CASSAGLADEQYF	TGTGCCAGCAGTGCTGGACTAGCGGACGAGCAGTACTTC
TRBV9	TRBD2	TRBJ2-3	NA	CASSVAGGQLDTQYF	TGTGCCAGCAGCGTGGCGGGAGGGCAGTTAGATACGCAGTATTTT
TRBV14	NA	TRBJ2-1	NA	CASSPDHPSYEQFF	TGTGCCAGCAGCCCTGATCATCCTAGCTATGAGCAGTTCTTC
TRBV28	TRBD1	TRBJ1-5	NA	CASRPKGTGGSQPQHF	TGTGCCAGCAGACCTAAAGGGACAGGGGGTTCCCAGCCCCAGCATTTT
TRBV7-9	TRBD1	TRBJ2-7	NA	CASRGGASYEQYF	TGTGCCAGCCGAGGGGGCGCGTCCTACGAGCAGTACTTC
TRBV6-5	NA	TRBJ2-7	few	CASRRDIHYEQYF	TGTGCCAGCCGCCGGGACATCCACTACGAGCAGTACTTC
TRBV3-1/TRBV3-2	TRBD1	TRBJ1-2	NA	CASSPRTGGSYTF	TGTGCCAGCAGCCCCCGGACAGGGGGCAGCTACACCTTC
TRBV27	NA	TRBJ1-4	many	CASSFQGHNEKLFF	TGTGCCAGCAGTTTTCAGGGCCACAATGAAAAACTGTTTTTT
TRBV6-2/TRBV6-3	NA	TRBJ1-1	NA	CASSTGNTEAFF	TGTGCCAGCAGTACAGGGAACACTGAAGCTTTCTTT
TRBV5-4	TRBD2	TRBJ2-7	NA	CASSGGSIYEQYF	TGTGCCAGCAGCGGCGGGAGTATCTACGAGCAGTACTTC
TRBV3-1/TRBV3-2	TRBD2	TRBJ2-3	few	CASSRTSGHSTDTQYF	TGTGCCAGCAGCCGGACTAGCGGCCACAGCACAGATACGCAGTATTTT
TRBV10-3	NA	TRBJ2-7	NA	CAISPRGTMEEQYF	TGTGCCATCAGCCCCAGAGGGACAATGGAGGAGCAGTACTTC
TRBV3-1/TRBV3-2	TRBD1	TRBJ1-2	once	CASSQDKETGSGYTF	TGTGCCAGCAGCCAAGATAAGGAGACAGGGTCCGGCTACACCTTC
TRBV7-8	TRBD1	TRBJ1-2	once	CASSRDREGNYGYTF	TGTGCCAGCAGCCGAGACAGGGAGGGGAACTATGGCTACACCTTC